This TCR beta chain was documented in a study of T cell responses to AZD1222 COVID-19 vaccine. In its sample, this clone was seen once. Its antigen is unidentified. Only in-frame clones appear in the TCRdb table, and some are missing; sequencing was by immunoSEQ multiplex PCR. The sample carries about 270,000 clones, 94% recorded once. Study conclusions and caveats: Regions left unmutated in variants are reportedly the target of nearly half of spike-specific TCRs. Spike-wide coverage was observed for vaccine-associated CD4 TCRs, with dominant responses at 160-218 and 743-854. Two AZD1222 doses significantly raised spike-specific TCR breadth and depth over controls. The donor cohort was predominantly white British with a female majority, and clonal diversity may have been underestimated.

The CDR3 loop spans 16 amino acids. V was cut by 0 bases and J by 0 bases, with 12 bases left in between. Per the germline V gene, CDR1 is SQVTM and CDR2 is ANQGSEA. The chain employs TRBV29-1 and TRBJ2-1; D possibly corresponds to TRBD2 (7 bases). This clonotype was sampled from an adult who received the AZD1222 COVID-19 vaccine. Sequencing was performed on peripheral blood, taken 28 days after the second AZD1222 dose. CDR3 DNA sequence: TGCAGCGTTGAAGATGGGGGGGCACCCTCCTACAATGAGCAGTTCTTC. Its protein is CSVEDGGAPSYNEQFF.